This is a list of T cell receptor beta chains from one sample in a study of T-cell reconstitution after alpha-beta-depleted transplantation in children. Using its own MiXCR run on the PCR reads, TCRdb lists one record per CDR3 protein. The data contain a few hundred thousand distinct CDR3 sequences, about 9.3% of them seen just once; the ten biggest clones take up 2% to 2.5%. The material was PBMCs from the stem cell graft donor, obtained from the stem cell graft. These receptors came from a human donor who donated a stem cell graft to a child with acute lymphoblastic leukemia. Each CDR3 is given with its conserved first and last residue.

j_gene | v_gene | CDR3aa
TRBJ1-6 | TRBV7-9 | CASSPRLLSYNSPLHF
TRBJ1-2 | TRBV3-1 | CASSQVSALRGDYGYTF
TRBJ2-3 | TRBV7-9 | CASSLQETDTQYF
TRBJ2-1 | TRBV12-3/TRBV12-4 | CASSFTSGRVEQFF
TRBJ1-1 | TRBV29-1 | CSVGPMNTEAFF
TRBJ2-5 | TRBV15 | CATSDLGLAVETQYF
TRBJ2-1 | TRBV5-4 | CASSPGRGAGEQFF
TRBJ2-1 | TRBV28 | CASSLVGFSYNEQFF
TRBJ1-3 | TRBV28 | CASGRRASGNTIYF
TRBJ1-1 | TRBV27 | CASSLSGGPRSSEAFF
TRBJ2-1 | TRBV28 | CASSMRTNEQFF
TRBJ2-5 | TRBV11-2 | CASSPGGDSRETQYF
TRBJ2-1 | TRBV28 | CASSSPFHRAGGRNEQFF